The 31 T cell receptor beta chains reported below all come from one sample, sequenced in a study of T cells in Graves' hyperthyroidism and ophthalmopathy. Researchers amplified the TCR beta CDR3 regions from RNA transcripts. HTBI primers were used for first-round RT-PCR of the TCR CDR3. TCRdb re-called the multiplex PCR reads with MiXCR, one entry per CDR3 protein. The sample yields hundreds of thousands of distinct CDR3 sequences, around 40% seen once. The sequenced sample consisted of blood. The receptors here all came from a woman aged 40 to 50 with Graves' hyperthyroidism.

CDR3 sequence: CASSLNPVGNTIYF. The CDR3 DNA is TGTGCCAGCTCACTCAACCCCGTCGGAAACACCATATATTTT. J is TRBJ1-3 and V is TRBV18; no definite D call. CDR1 is KGHSH and CDR2 is LQKENI in the germline V gene. V shed 4 bases and J shed 4 bases, with 11 bases lying between them. The CDR3 runs to 14 residues.

This chain connects TRBV29-1 to TRBJ2-7; maybe TRBD1 (6 bases). The tail of the sequence fits TRBJ2-4 better, so the J call may be wrong. The CDR3 totals 14 residues. Germline V gene sequence: CDR1 SQVTM, CDR2 ANQGSEA. The CDR3 reads CSVGTTGSGTIQYF. CDR3 nucleotide sequence: TGCAGCGTCGGGACAACAGGGTCGGGCACCATTCAGTACTTC.

The V gene is TRBV20-1, the J gene TRBJ1-5, with 7 bases that match TRBD1. V trimming: 6 bases; J trimming: 7 bases; junction bases outside the gene matches: 18. The CDR3 sequence is 16 residues long. Germline V gene sequence: CDR1 DFQATT, CDR2 SNEGSKA (reference sequence). CDR3 residues: CSATDREAPFEQPQHF. The CDR3 region has the DNA TGCAGTGCGACCGACAGGGAAGCTCCTTTTGAACAGCCCCAGCATTTT.

In this sample, this clonotype turned up a few times. The chain recombines TRBV12-3 or TRBV12-4 with TRBJ1-4; 8 bases line up with TRBD1. Unmatched junction bases numbered 0, after V lost 1 base and J lost 11 bases. The CDR3 extends over 12 amino acids. CDR3 in DNA: TGTGCCAGCAGTTTAGACAGGGGGAAACTGTTTTTT. Amino acid sequence: CASSLDRGKLFF.

This clonotype turned up a few times. The chain links TRBV6-5 to TRBJ1-2; D perhaps matches TRBD1 (6 bases). V lost 6 bases, J lost 3 bases, and 14 bases lay in between. Looked up from germline, CDR1 is MNHEY and CDR2 is SVGAGI. This CDR3 contains 14 residues. The CDR3 reads CASSPDRLDYGYTF. The CDR3 DNA sequence: TGTGCCAGCAGCCCAGACAGGCTAGACTATGGCTACACCTTC.

In this sample, this clonotype turned up a few times. This chain uses TRBV6-5 with TRBJ1-5; the D is unclear. With 5 bases removed from V and 8 bases from J, the gap between germline ends came to 7 bases. Germline V gene sequence: CDR1 MNHEY, CDR2 SVGAGI. The CDR3 is made up of 11 amino acids. The CDR3 region is CASSNSEPQHF. The CDR3 bases are TGTGCCAGCAGTAATTCGGAGCCCCAGCATTTT.

This clonotype has just a few counts. The chain carries TRBV12-3 or TRBV12-4 and TRBJ1-2, with a tentative D call TRBD1 (5 bases). Trimming removed 4 bases from V and 4 bases from J, with 7 bases in between. This CDR3 contains 12 residues. As DNA, the CDR3 is TGTGCCAGCAGTTACAGGTCCTATGGCTACACCTTC. Amino acids: CASSYRSYGYTF.

This clonotype came up once. This chain uses TRBV25-1 with TRBJ2-7; 8 positions agree with TRBD1. Germline V gives CDR1 MGHDK, CDR2 SYGVNS. V lost 8 bases and J lost 3; bases outside the gene matches: 3. This CDR3 is built from 12 residues. CDR3 in amino acids: CASPGQVYEQYF. The CDR3 region has the DNA TGTGCCAGCCCGGGACAGGTCTACGAGCAGTACTTC.

This clonotype was recorded at least ten times. The chain uses TRBV6-4 and TRBJ1-2, with D possibly matching TRBD1 (6 bases). This CDR3 is 13 amino acids long. V lost 6 bases to trimming and J lost 6 bases, with 14 bases between them. CDR1 is MRHNA and CDR2 is SNTAGT in the germline V gene. Here the CDR3 DNA reads TGTGCCAGCAGACCAAGGACAGCACATGGCTACACCTTC. Its translation is CASRPRTAHGYTF.

This clonotype was observed many times. The J gene is TRBJ1-5, the V gene TRBV20-1, with D unresolved. In germline, CDR1 is DFQATT, CDR2 SNEGSKA (reference sequence). The CDR3 totals 13 residues. Trimming removed 6 bases from V and 0 bases from J, with 9 bases in between. The CDR3 region has the DNA TGCAGTGCCGAGACGGATAGCAATCAGCCCCAGCATTTT. It encodes CSAETDSNQPQHF.

This chain uses TRBV2 with TRBJ2-3; 9 nucleotides align to TRBD1. From germline, CDR1 is SNHLY and CDR2 FYNNEI. V shed 9 bases, J shed 2 bases, and the junction held 6 bases outside the gene matches. The CDR3 covers 14 residues. CDR3 region: CARGDRANTDTQYF. DNA for the CDR3: TGTGCCAGGGGGGACAGGGCTAACACAGATACGCAGTATTTT.

This chain joins TRBV9 and TRBJ2-5; D is unclear. This CDR3 has 18 residues. In germline, CDR1 is SGDLS, CDR2 YYNGEE. Trimming took off 0 bases at V and 0 bases at J, with 18 bases between the two ends. CDR3 in amino acids: CASSVAGLTADDQETQYF. The DNA for the CDR3 is TGTGCCAGCAGCGTAGCTGGTTTAACAGCTGACGACCAAGAGACCCAGTACTTC.

This sequence joins TRBV18 and TRBJ1-2; no firm D call. CDR3 size: 14 residues. Germline CDR1 and CDR2: KGHSH and LQKENI. Trimming cost V 2 bases and J 0 bases, with 7 bases left between them. CDR3 region: CASSPGVTNYGYTF. The CDR3 DNA reads TGTGCCAGCTCACCAGGCGTGACTAACTATGGCTACACCTTC.

This clonotype was counted many times. CDR3 amino acids: CATTGLSTGELFF. In DNA, the CDR3 is TGTGCCACCACGGGCCTCAGCACCGGGGAGCTGTTTTTT. This chain links TRBV15 with TRBJ2-2; unclear D gene. This CDR3 is 13 amino acids long. The germline V and J ends were trimmed by 7 bases and 4 bases, with 10 bases remaining between them. Per the germline V gene, CDR1 is LNHNV and CDR2 is YYDKDF (reference sequence).

Only a few counts were recorded for this clonotype. V gene TRBV6-5 combines with J gene TRBJ1-1, with 7 bases that match TRBD1. Per germline, CDR1 MNHEY and CDR2 SVGAGI. This CDR3 region has 15 residues. V gave up 5 bases and J gave up 2 bases; unmatched junction bases: 8. For the CDR3, the DNA is TGTGCCAGCAGTCCTCCGGGACAGATAAACACTGAAGCTTTCTTT. Encoded protein: CASSPPGQINTEAFF.

This clonotype was found many times. V and J are TRBV7-9 and TRBJ1-4; perhaps TRBD1 as D (5 bases). The CDR3 consists of 14 residues. With 3 bases removed from V and 5 bases from J, the gap between germline ends came to 10 bases. CDR1 SEHNR and CDR2 FQNEAQ come from the germline V gene (reference sequence). This CDR3 reads CASSFSGTNEKLFF. The CDR3 bases are TGTGCCAGCAGCTTTTCCGGGACGAATGAAAAACTGTTTTTT.

The chain joins TRBV12-3 or TRBV12-4 to TRBJ1-5; D remains ambiguous. The length of the CDR3 is 14 residues. V lost 2 bases and J lost 0, with 5 bases in between. CDR3 residues: CASSLLNSNQPQHF. Here the CDR3 DNA reads TGTGCCAGCAGTTTACTCAATAGCAATCAGCCCCAGCATTTT.

This clonotype has more than one count but fewer than ten. The chain links TRBV29-1 to TRBJ2-1; D remains unclear. CDR3 length equals 14 residues. V gave up 1 base and J gave up 4 bases, with 11 bases separating them. Germline V lookup: CDR1 SQVTM, CDR2 ANQGSEA. CDR3 in DNA: TGCAGCGTTGAAGGGCACGGACGGTACAATGAGCAGTTCTTC. This sequence encodes CSVEGHGRYNEQFF.

The gene calls are TRBV15 and TRBJ2-3, with D hard to call. V lost 5 bases and J 3 bases, leaving 9 bases between the germline ends. The CDR3 loop spans 13 amino acids. Germline values: CDR1 LNHNV, CDR2 YYDKDF (reference sequence). The CDR3 DNA reads TGTGCCACCAGCGGAGTTAAAACAGATACGCAGTATTTT. It encodes CATSGVKTDTQYF.

This clonotype came up a few times. V gene TRBV7-2 combines with J gene TRBJ2-7, with 10 bases identical to TRBD1. The length of the CDR3 is 14 residues. Germline V CDR1 and CDR2: SGHTA, FQGNSA. CDR3 in amino acids: CASLPDRGSYEQYF. CDR3 bases: TGTGCTAGCCTCCCGGACAGGGGGTCCTACGAGCAGTACTTC.

This clonotype appeared many times. This chain joins TRBV20-1 and TRBJ2-7; the D is unclear. The CDR3 sequence is 13 residues long. V lost 0 bases and J lost 2, with 8 bases in between. Per the germline V gene, CDR1 is DFQATT and CDR2 is SNEGSKA (reference sequence). The CDR3 coding sequence is TGCAGTGCTAGAGATGTACAGACCTACGAGCAGTACTTC. Its protein is CSARDVQTYEQYF.

The CDR3 DNA is TGTGCCATACAAGCCGCAGCTTATTATGGCTACACCTTC. It specifies CAIQAAAYYGYTF. The rearrangement joins TRBV10-3 to TRBJ1-2, with D unclear. Between the trimmed V and J ends, which lost 9 bases and 5 bases, there was a span of 16 bases. The germline CDR1 and CDR2 sequences are ENHRY and SYGVKD. This CDR3 has 13 amino acids.

This clonotype was counted between two and nine times. The rearrangement uses TRBV7-9 and TRBJ1-2, with D unclear. Germline CDR1 SEHNR, CDR2 FQNEAQ (reference sequence). V was cut by 5 bases and J by 4 bases, with 14 bases left in between. This CDR3 region has 14 residues. The CDR3 nucleotides read TGTGCCAGCAGCCCCCCCGGGCAGATCTATGGCTACACCTTC. Protein product: CASSPPGQIYGYTF.

The chain employs TRBV7-2 and TRBJ1-5, with no clear D. The CDR3 consists of 15 residues. Germline loops: CDR1 SGHTA, CDR2 FQGNSA. Deletions cut 6 bases from V and 3 bases from J, with 15 bases between. The CDR3 region is CASSYLRSINQPQHF. DNA of the CDR3: TGTGCCAGCAGTTACCTTCGAAGCATCAATCAGCCCCAGCATTTT.

Note on this clonotype: Possible read error: a much larger clone is one base away. V gene TRBV7-7 combines with J gene TRBJ2-5; TRBD1 is a possible D gene (6 bases). CDR3 length: 14 residues. In germline, CDR1 is SSHAT, CDR2 FNYEAQ (reference sequence). Here the CDR3 reads CASSLPGDGATHYF. CDR3 nucleotide sequence: TGTGCTAGCAGCTTACCAGGGGACGGGGCGACCCACTACTTC.

The table lists this clonotype with many counts. The chain links TRBV7-2 to TRBJ1-2; TRBD1 matches at 7 bases. With 5 bases clipped from V and 4 bases from J, the junction kept 16 bases outside the gene matches. The CDR3 totals 17 residues. Germline CDR1 is SGHTA and CDR2 is FQGNSA. The CDR3 spells CASSPYSDRVLSYGYTF. The CDR3 DNA sequence: TGTGCCAGCAGCCCCTACTCCGACAGGGTTCTGTCCTATGGCTACACCTTC.

CDR3 sequence reads: CASSQEGSGVGGSSYEQYF. DNA of the CDR3: TGTGCCAGCAGCCAAGAAGGCAGCGGGGTTGGGGGGAGCTCCTACGAGCAGTACTTC. The V call is TRBV14, the J call TRBJ2-7, with 7 bases lining up with TRBD2. This CDR3 has 19 amino acids. The V gene's germline CDR1 is SGHDN and CDR2 FVKESK. Trimming at V came to 0 bases and at J to 0 bases, leaving 14 bases not matched to a gene.

The chain joins TRBV7-9 to TRBJ1-5; 9 bases fit TRBD1. The CDR3 is made up of 17 amino acids. From germline, CDR1 is SEHNR and CDR2 FQNEAQ (reference sequence). With 6 bases clipped from V and 6 bases from J, the junction kept 15 bases outside the gene matches. The CDR3 nucleotides read TGTGCCAGCAGTTTATTCGGGCGGGGACAGGGTCGTCAGCCCCAGCATTTT. It encodes CASSLFGRGQGRQPQHF.

This chain joins TRBV9 and TRBJ1-4; tentative D call: TRBD1 (6 bases). Germline V gene lookup returns CDR1 SGDLS and CDR2 YYNGEE. The CDR3 consists of 18 residues. Trimming shortened V by 6 bases and J by 0 bases, and 21 bases separated the two germline ends. The CDR3, as DNA: TGTGCCAGCAATGGGGCGGGGGGGGGCAACACAACTAATGAAAAACTGTTTTTT. It translates to CASNGAGGGNTTNEKLFF.

In its sample, this clonotype was seen once. The chain combines TRBV12-3 or TRBV12-4 with TRBJ2-3; TRBD2 aligns across 11 bases. This CDR3 has 16 amino acids. The J segment lost 5 bases and the V segment lost 3 bases, leaving 7 bases of the junction unmatched. Here the CDR3 reads CASSFGVAGGGDTQYF. The CDR3 DNA follows: TGTGCCAGCAGTTTTGGGGTAGCGGGAGGGGGAGATACGCAGTATTTT.

This sequence joins TRBV20-1 and TRBJ1-4; D is perhaps TRBD1 (5 bases). V gave up 5 bases and J gave up 7 bases, with 17 bases separating them. CDR1 is DFQATT, CDR2 SNEGSKA, per germline (reference sequence). CDR3 length: 14 residues. The CDR3 is CSARSREKGEKLFF. The CDR3 DNA reads as TGCAGTGCTCGTAGCAGGGAGAAAGGTGAAAAACTGTTTTTT.